Sequencing of this T cell receptor beta chain was carried out in a study of shared clonotypes between healthy human individuals. Produced via immunoSEQ multiplex PCR; TCRdb's table is partial and in-frame only. The top ten hold over 1.5% of the sample, which has around 750,000 clones, roughly 70% seen once. The ends were cut back, 0 bases at V and 5 bases at J, with 13 bases in the middle. This CDR3 is 15 amino acids long. Germline V gene data show CDR1 as SGHDN and CDR2 as FVKESK. This clone has only a few counts. The rearrangement links TRBV14 to TRBJ2-5, with D perhaps TRBD2 (6 bases). Sample: memory CD4+ T cells sorted from blood. Regarding subset: CD45RA-negative fraction. The receptor's source is a woman aged 25-40 years in good health. CDR3 nucleotide sequence: TGTGCCAGCAGCCAAGAGGGGGGTTTTTCGGAGACCCAGTACTTC. Translating gives CASSQEGGFSETQYF.